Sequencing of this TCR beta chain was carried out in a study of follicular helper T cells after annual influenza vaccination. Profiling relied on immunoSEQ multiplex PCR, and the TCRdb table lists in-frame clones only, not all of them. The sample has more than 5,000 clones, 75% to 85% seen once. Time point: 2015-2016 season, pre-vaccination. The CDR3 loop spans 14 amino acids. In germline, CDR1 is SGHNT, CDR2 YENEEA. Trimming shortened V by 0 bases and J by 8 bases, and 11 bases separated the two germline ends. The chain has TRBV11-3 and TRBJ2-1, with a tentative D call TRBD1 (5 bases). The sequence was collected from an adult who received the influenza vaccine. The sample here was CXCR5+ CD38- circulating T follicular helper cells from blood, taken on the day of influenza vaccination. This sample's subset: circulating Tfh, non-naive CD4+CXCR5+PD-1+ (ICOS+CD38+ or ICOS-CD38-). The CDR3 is CASSLDQTVHEQFF. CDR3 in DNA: TGTGCCAGCAGCTTAGATCAGACAGTCCATGAGCAGTTCTTC.